This T cell receptor (beta chain) is drawn from a study of neurological immune-mediated disorders. On this clonotype itself: Its antigen remains unidentified.

Study-wide points: The study found no CDR3 amino acid sequences shared by expanded clones across subjects, suggesting private repertoires in all groups.

CDR1 is SGHVS, CDR2 FNYEAQ, per germline. Trimming took off 3 bases at V and 9 bases at J, with 9 bases between the two ends. The CDR3 has 12 residues. A single run covered 15-18 subjects with over 170 million TCR-beta sequences. A single record per CDR3 protein comes from TCRdb applying MiXCR to the 5' RACE reads. This table holds about 59,000 distinct CDR3 sequences, approximately 12% found once. This sequence was found in an older woman with HTLV-1-associated myelopathy (HAM/TSP). Specimen: PBMCs. This chain uses TRBV7-6 with TRBJ2-1; D possibly corresponds to TRBD2 (5 bases). CDR3 coding DNA: TGTGCCAGCAGCTTGCGACGGGGTGAGCAGTTCTTC. Its protein product is CASSLRRGEQFF.